Following are 25 T cell receptor beta chains from one sample sequenced in a study of cytomegalovirus exposure and HLA in healthy donors. The PCR ran on 60 Vbeta and 13 Jbeta primers. Libraries were prepared by immunoSEQ multiplex PCR; TCRdb keeps only in-frame clonotypes and omits some of them. The sample lists 100,000 to 150,000 clones; about 85% were seen once. Sequenced sample: PBMCs. The receptors here all came from a boy between 5 and 17 years old in good health and CMV-seronegative.

V and J are TRBV9 and TRBJ2-3; D may be TRBD2 (7 bases). CDR3 length equals 15 residues. Trimming pared 4 bases from V and 3 bases from J, leaving 15 bases between. Germline V gene lookup returns CDR1 SGDLS and CDR2 YYNGEE. CDR3 protein: CASSLGAGATDTQYF. The CDR3 coding sequence is TGTGCCAGCAGCCTAGGGGCGGGGGCGACAGATACGCAGTATTTT. The complete variable domain, with remaining parts taken from reference TRBV9 and TRBJ2-3, reads DSGVTQTPKHLITATGQRVTLRCSPRSGDLSVYWYQQSLDQGLQFLIQYYNGEERAKGNILERFSAQQFPDLHSELNLSSLELGDSALYFCASSLGAGATDTQYFGPGTRLTVL.

The chain combines TRBV4-3 with TRBJ1-4; D is uncertain. The CDR3 is 14 amino acids. Germline loops: CDR1 LGHNA, CDR2 YSLEER. V lost 0 bases to trimming and J lost 7 bases, with 9 bases between them. The DNA of the CDR3 is TGCGCCAGCAGCCAAGAAGGAGGGATTGAAAAACTGTTTTTT. It translates to CASSQEGGIEKLFF.

The J gene is TRBJ1-5, the V gene TRBV10-1; 8 positions agree with TRBD1. The trim removed 8 bases at V and 5 bases at J, leaving 2 bases unmatched. The CDR3 loop spans 12 amino acids. Germline lookup yields CDR1 WNHNN and CDR2 SYGVQD (reference sequence). For the CDR3, the DNA is TGCGCCAGCGCGACAGGGGATCAGCCCCAGCATTTT. Protein product: CASATGDQPQHF.

The chain couples TRBV6-1 to TRBJ2-6; D is perhaps TRBD1 (6 bases). Per germline, CDR1 MNHNS and CDR2 SASEGT. The V end lost 6 bases, the J end lost 1 base, and 10 bases lay between the germline ends. The CDR3 spans 15 residues. The CDR3 region has the DNA TGTGCCAGCAGCCCTACAGGGTCTGGGGCCAACGTCCTGACTTTC. This sequence encodes CASSPTGSGANVLTF.

The chain carries TRBV5-4 and TRBJ1-1; no firm D call. The CDR3 sequence is 12 residues long. Germline CDR1 SGHNT, CDR2 YYREEE (reference sequence). Trimming cost V 6 bases and J 1 base, with 7 bases left between them. The CDR3 DNA reads as TGTGCCAGCAAGGGAGGGAACACTGAAGCTTTCTTT. As protein: CASKGGNTEAFF.

The chain carries TRBV2 and TRBJ2-1; 10 bases fit TRBD2. With V trimmed by 3 bases and J by 5 bases, 4 bases remained unmatched. Germline CDR1 is SNHLY and CDR2 is FYNNEI. The CDR3 covers 15 residues. The CDR3 DNA sequence: TGTGCCAGCAGTGACCGACTAGCGGGCCACAATGAGCAGTTCTTC. It yields the protein CASSDRLAGHNEQFF.

The CDR3 sequence is CASSIDLSGFSYNEQFF. Here the CDR3 DNA reads TGTGCCAGTAGTATAGATTTATCCGGGTTTTCCTACAATGAGCAGTTCTTC. V gene TRBV19 combines with J gene TRBJ2-1; D is undetermined. Trimming took 0 bases from V and 1 from J, leaving 13 bases between them. Per germline, CDR1 LNHDA and CDR2 SQIVND (reference sequence). This CDR3 region has 17 residues.

This rearrangement joins TRBV5-4 to TRBJ2-7, with TRBD1 matching over 7 bases. Germline lookup yields CDR1 SGHNT and CDR2 YYREEE (reference sequence). V trimming: 5 bases; J trimming: 5 bases; junction bases outside the gene matches: 16. This CDR3 spans 16 amino acids. The CDR3 protein is CASRELTGSSPNEQYF. The CDR3 DNA follows: TGTGCCAGCAGAGAGTTGACAGGGTCCTCCCCAAACGAGCAGTACTTC.

The CDR3, as DNA: TGCGCCAGCAGCCAGGCTTCATCCGCCTCTGGAAACACCATATATTTT. It is translated as CASSQASSASGNTIYF. J is TRBJ1-3 and V is TRBV4-3; D is undetermined. CDR1 is LGHNA and CDR2 is YSLEER in the germline V gene. This CDR3 is built from 16 residues. The V gene lost 3 bases and the J gene lost 0 bases, with 12 bases spanning the gap.

V gene TRBV4-2 combines with J gene TRBJ2-1, with 7 bases fitting TRBD1. J was trimmed by 9 bases and V by 4 bases; bases with no gene match: 15. The CDR3 extends over 16 amino acids. Per germline, CDR1 LGHNA and CDR2 YNFKEQ. The CDR3 DNA follows: TGTGCCAGCAGCCCCCGGGAAGAGGGGGCCTCGGGTGAGCAGTTCTTC. It is translated as CASSPREEGASGEQFF.

The chain joins TRBV5-4 to TRBJ2-3; TRBD2 aligns across 11 bases. V dropped 4 bases and J dropped 2; count of bases not matched to a gene: 6. The germline CDR1 and CDR2 sequences are SGHNT and YYREEE (reference sequence). The CDR3 has 16 amino acids. The CDR3 loop reads CASSLAGGGDTDTQYF. CDR3 coding DNA: TGTGCCAGCAGCCTAGCGGGAGGAGGTGACACAGATACGCAGTATTTT.

This clone was observed once. This chain connects TRBV5-4 to TRBJ1-1; tentatively, D is TRBD1 (6 bases). Germline CDR1 is SGHNT and CDR2 is YYREEE (reference sequence). The CDR3 extends over 14 amino acids. Trimming stripped 0 bases from V and 4 bases from J, with 10 bases between. The CDR3 coding sequence is TGTGCCAGCAGCTTGGGGGGGCGAGGCACTGAAGCTTTCTTT. It translates to CASSLGGRGTEAFF.

This chain connects TRBV4-1 to TRBJ2-5; TRBD1 might be the D (6 bases). This CDR3 is 14 amino acids long. Germline CDR1 and CDR2: MGHRA and YSYEKL. V was trimmed by 0 bases and J by 6 bases, leaving 11 bases between them. The DNA of the CDR3 is TGCGCCAGCAGCCAAGAATTCACAGGGAAGACCCAGTACTTC. Its translation is CASSQEFTGKTQYF.

The chain has TRBV11-2 and TRBJ2-1; tentatively, D is TRBD2 (5 bases). Between the trimmed V and J ends, which lost 5 bases and 6 bases, there was a span of 14 bases. CDR1 is SGHAT, CDR2 FQNNGV, per germline. CDR3 length equals 14 residues. The DNA for the CDR3 is TGTGCCAGCAGCCCACCGGGGTTCGGCAATGAGCAGTTCTTC. This translates into CASSPPGFGNEQFF.

The chain combines TRBV7-2 with TRBJ1-2; no clear D gene. The CDR3 length is 13 residues. Germline V gives CDR1 SGHTA, CDR2 FQGNSA. The V end was cut by 5 bases, the J end by 4 bases, with 11 bases between. CDR3 residues: CASSPQDTYGYTF. CDR3 nucleotide sequence: TGTGCCAGCAGCCCACAAGACACCTATGGCTACACCTTC.

The rearrangement uses TRBV20-1 and TRBJ1-1; D uncertain. The CDR3 has 10 residues. V lost 4 bases to trimming and J lost 7 bases, with 7 bases between them. Per the germline V gene, CDR1 is DFQATT and CDR2 is SNEGSKA (reference sequence). The CDR3 DNA sequence: TGCAGTGCTACCCGACTTGAAGCTTTCTTT. The encoded protein is CSATRLEAFF.

The chain joins TRBV6-1 to TRBJ2-3, with D tentatively TRBD2 (6 bases). This CDR3 is 16 amino acids long. Looked up from germline, CDR1 is MNHNS and CDR2 is SASEGT. V lost 4 bases and J lost 1, with 15 bases in between. CDR3: CASSVDGRGGTDTQYF. The CDR3 DNA reads TGTGCCAGCAGTGTGGACGGGAGAGGTGGCACAGATACGCAGTATTTT.

In DNA form, the CDR3 reads TGTGCCAGCAGACTCGGGACAGGGGGCACTGAAGCTTTCTTT. Its protein product is CASRLGTGGTEAFF. The V gene is TRBV25-1, the J gene TRBJ1-1; 11 nucleotides match TRBD1. The CDR3 loop spans 14 amino acids. The V gene end was trimmed by 6 bases and the J gene end by 4 bases; junction bases not matched to a gene: 4. The germline V gene has CDR1 MGHDK and CDR2 SYGVNS. Using reference TRBV25-1 and TRBJ1-1 for the parts outside the CDR3, the full variable domain is EADIYQTPRYLVIGTGKKITLECSQTMGHDKMYWYQQDPGMELHLIHYSYGVNSTEKGDLSSESTVSRIRTEHFPLTLESARPSHTSQYLCASRLGTGGTEAFFGQGTRLTVV.

The genes are TRBV6-5 and TRBJ1-2; D might be TRBD1 (5 bases). In germline, CDR1 is MNHEY, CDR2 SVGAGI. The V gene lost 0 bases and the J gene lost 6 bases, with 17 bases spanning the gap. The CDR3 has 16 residues. The chain's CDR3 is CASSYSSGGGSDGYTF. The CDR3 bases are TGTGCCAGCAGTTACTCGAGCGGCGGGGGTAGCGATGGCTACACCTTC.

The chain carries TRBV11-2 and TRBJ2-7, with unresolved D. V lost 0 bases to trimming and J lost 2 bases, with 14 bases between them. Germline values: CDR1 SGHAT, CDR2 FQNNGV. The CDR3 has 16 amino acids. The DNA of the CDR3 is TGTGCCAGCAGCTTAGATCGGCCAGGCCTAACCTACGAGCAGTACTTC. Residues: CASSLDRPGLTYEQYF.

The chain links TRBV9 to TRBJ2-3; 9 positions agree with TRBD2. The CDR3 has 15 amino acids. CDR1 SGDLS and CDR2 YYNGEE come from the germline V gene. V lost 5 bases and J lost 4; bases outside the gene matches: 8. The CDR3 is CASRLAGRRPDTQYF. CDR3 nucleotides: TGTGCCAGCAGGCTAGCGGGGCGCCGGCCAGATACGCAGTATTTT. Supplemented by reference TRBV9 and TRBJ2-3, the full variable domain reads DSGVTQTPKHLITATGQRVTLRCSPRSGDLSVYWYQQSLDQGLQFLIQYYNGEERAKGNILERFSAQQFPDLHSELNLSSLELGDSALYFCASRLAGRRPDTQYFGPGTRLTVL.

This rearrangement joins TRBV29-1 to TRBJ1-2; the match to TRBD1 covers 8 bases. There are 15 residues in the CDR3. Per germline, CDR1 SQVTM and CDR2 ANQGSEA. Losses at the gene ends were 1 base for V and 3 bases for J; bases not matched to a gene: 7. CDR3 loop: CSVEAGGELYYGYTF. The CDR3 bases are TGCAGCGTTGAAGCAGGGGGCGAGTTGTACTATGGCTACACCTTC.

V and J are TRBV7-6 and TRBJ2-5; D gene unclear. The germline V and J ends were trimmed by 4 bases and 5 bases, with 14 bases remaining between them. CDR3 length: 14 residues. CDR1 and CDR2 from the germline V gene are SGHVS and FNYEAQ. The CDR3 loop is CASSSGSASETQYF. CDR3 sequence (DNA): TGTGCCAGCAGCTCTGGCTCCGCATCCGAGACCCAGTACTTC.

The CDR3 coding sequence is TGTGCCAGCAGTACTTTCAGGGGGGACAGGGGGCTGTTTAATTCACCCCTCCACTTT. This encodes CASSTFRGDRGLFNSPLHF. J is TRBJ1-6 and V is TRBV27; 12 positions agree with TRBD1. Germline CDR1 is MNHEY and CDR2 is SMNVEV (reference sequence). With 5 bases clipped from V and 6 bases from J, the junction kept 14 bases outside the gene matches. The CDR3 consists of 19 residues.

The chain employs TRBV7-9 and TRBJ2-3; D is uncertain. Trimming took off 5 bases at V and 3 bases at J, with 3 bases between the two ends. The CDR3 has 11 residues. Germline CDR1 SEHNR, CDR2 FQNEAQ (reference sequence). This CDR3 reads CASSPTDTQYF. CDR3 DNA: TGTGCCAGCAGCCCTACAGATACGCAGTATTTT.